This is a list of T cell receptor beta chains from one sample in a study of CD8 T cells in Susac syndrome. MiXCR was run by TCRdb on the immunoSEQ multiplex PCR reads, yielding one entry per CDR3 protein. Seen here are around 71,000 distinct CDR3 sequences, around 93% observed once, and the top ten hold roughly 0.15%. The sequenced material came from CD4+ T cells from PBMCs. These TCRs come from a human donor with Susac syndrome. CDR3s include the opening cysteine and the closing phenylalanine or tryptophan. A D gene is named only where the DNA matches it firmly. Rows give clone size only sometimes, using once, few, many, or a class for an expanded clone.

>TRBJ1-4|NA|once|TRBV30
TGTGCCTGGAGTACATACAGAGGTGAAAAACTGTTTTTT
CAWSTYRGEKLFF
>TRBJ2-7|NA|NA|TRBV6-1
TGTGCCAGCAGTACTGGGGACGCTGTCTACGAGCAGTACTTC
CASSTGDAVYEQYF
>TRBJ1-6|NA|once|TRBV27
TGTGCCAGCAGTTTATCTTCCAGGGGCTATAATTCACCCCTCCACTTT
CASSLSSRGYNSPLHF
>TRBJ2-3|TRBD2|NA|TRBV12-3/TRBV12-4
TGTGCCAGCAGATCTCCGGGAGGGGGCACAGATACGCAGTATTTT
CASRSPGGGTDTQYF
>TRBJ2-7|NA|NA|TRBV7-3
TGTGCCAGCAGTTCTGGCGCGGCGGCAGTCTACGAGCAGTACTTC
CASSSGAAAVYEQYF
>TRBJ2-7|TRBD1|NA|TRBV5-1
TGCGCCAGCAGCTTGTACCCAGGGGGCGCTTCTGACGAGCAGTACTTC
CASSLYPGGASDEQYF
>TRBJ2-7|NA|NA|TRBV2
TGTGCCAGCAGTGCTGGCCTAGCCAGCTCCTACGAGCAGTACTTC
CASSAGLASSYEQYF
>TRBJ2-2|NA|NA|TRBV6-6
TGTGCCAGCAGTCCTGGGGGGTACACCGGGGAGCTGTTTTTT
CASSPGGYTGELFF
>TRBJ2-5|NA|NA|TRBV2
TGTGCCAGCAGTAGACAGGGAGGTCCAGAGACCCAGTACTTC
CASSRQGGPETQYF
>TRBJ2-1|NA|NA|TRBV7-8
TGTGCCAGCAGCCATTCTAAATACGAGCAGTTCTTC
CASSHSKYEQFF
>TRBJ2-5|NA|NA|TRBV2
TGTGCCAGCAGCCGGGACGGCCAAGAGACCCAGTACTTC
CASSRDGQETQYF
>TRBJ2-5|NA|NA|TRBV12-3/TRBV12-4
TGTGCCAGCAGTCCCTCAGAGACCCAGTACTTC
CASSPSETQYF
>TRBJ2-3|NA|NA|TRBV7-3
TGTGCCAGCAATCTTGGGGCTGGCACAGATACGCAGTATTTT
CASNLGAGTDTQYF
>TRBJ2-7|TRBD2|once|TRBV30
TGTGCCTGGAGTTGGGGAGCGGGGAGCTCCTACGAGCAGTACTTC
CAWSWGAGSSYEQYF
>TRBJ2-3|NA|NA|TRBV6-6
TGTGCCAGCAGTTACGCGATGGGGGGCGGTACGCAGTATTTT
CASSYAMGGGTQYF
>TRBJ1-5|NA|NA|TRBV7-9
TGTGCCAGCAGCTACGACTTAGGACTGACAGAGGGTCCCCAGCCCCAGCATTTT
CASSYDLGLTEGPQPQHF
>TRBJ1-4|TRBD1|NA|TRBV3-1
TGTGCCAGCAGCCCCTGGAGCAGGGGGGATGAAAAACTGTTTTTT
CASSPWSRGDEKLFF
>TRBJ1-2|NA|NA|TRBV12-3/TRBV12-4
TGTGCCAGCAGCCGCAGGGGCAACTATGGCTACACCTTC
CASSRRGNYGYTF
>TRBJ2-7|NA|NA|TRBV27
TGTGCCAGCAGTTACACCGGGACACTTACGCAGTACTTC
CASSYTGTLTQYF
>TRBJ2-7|NA|few|TRBV5-4
TGTGCCAGCCGCGACAGCTACGAGCAGTACTTC
CASRDSYEQYF
>TRBJ2-3|NA|NA|TRBV2
TGTGCCAGCAGTTTAATCACAGATACGCAGTATTTT
CASSLITDTQYF
>TRBJ2-2|NA|NA|TRBV6-2/TRBV6-3
TGTGCCAGCAGTAGGACAGCAGCGAACACCGGGGAGCTGTTTTTT
CASSRTAANTGELFF
>TRBJ2-5|NA|NA|TRBV9
TGTGCCAGCTCGGGGCGGGACAGTCAAGAGACCCAGTACTTC
CASSGRDSQETQYF
>TRBJ1-2|NA|NA|TRBV20-1
TGCAGTGCTAGAACGGTGAACTATGGCTACACCTTC
CSARTVNYGYTF
>TRBJ2-7|TRBD1|NA|TRBV5-4
TGTGCCAGCAGCCCGACAGGGGGCAGATACGAGCAGTACTTC
CASSPTGGRYEQYF